Below are 28 T cell receptor beta chains sequenced from a single sample in a study of shared T cell receptors in the human thymus. Produced via immunoSEQ multiplex PCR; TCRdb's table is partial and in-frame only. This sample has more than 550,000 clones, with 87% found just once. Another study also made use of these data, one on human thymus T cells.

Sequencing was done on a sample of thymocytes. The source of these receptors is a boy in the first two years of life with a congenital heart defect.

The V call is TRBV4-2, the J call TRBJ2-7; maybe TRBD2 (7 bases). Germline CDR1 is LGHNA and CDR2 is YNFKEQ. The CDR3 sequence is 17 residues long. V was cut by 1 base and J by 0 bases, with 16 bases left in between. CDR3 bases: TGTGCCAGCAGCCAAGGGGACGAAGGGGGGGACTCCTACGAGCAGTACTTC. This codes for CASSQGDEGGDSYEQYF.

About this clone itself: At one end, the junction sequence differs from germline, possibly due to a read error. This specimen includes other DNA sequences encoding the same CDR3. The chain has TRBV30 and TRBJ1-6; 7 bases map to TRBD1. From germline, CDR1 is GTSNPN and CDR2 SVGIG (reference sequence). This CDR3 has 17 amino acids. The CDR3, as DNA: TGTGCCTGGAGGGAGACAGGGAGAGACTCCTATAATTCCCCCCTCCACTTT. Encoded protein: CAWRETGRDSYNSPLHF.

The chain employs TRBV9 and TRBJ2-7; 9 nucleotides line up with TRBD2. Trimming removed 0 bases from V and 2 bases from J; junction bases left unmatched: 6. Per germline, CDR1 SGDLS and CDR2 YYNGEE. The CDR3 loop spans 16 amino acids. CDR3 in DNA: TGTGCCAGCAGCGTAGCGGCTAGCGGGGCAGCCTACGAGCAGTACTTC. This sequence encodes CASSVAASGAAYEQYF.

The chain has TRBV28 and TRBJ2-1; 11 positions match TRBD2. Germline V gene lookup returns CDR1 MDHEN and CDR2 SYDVKM. CDR3 length: 15 amino acids. Trimming removed 5 bases from V and 8 bases from J; junction bases left unmatched: 8. DNA for the CDR3: TGTGCCAGCAGTCCAATAGCGGGAGGGAGGGATGAGCAGTTCTTC. Translating it yields CASSPIAGGRDEQFF.

The chain is built from TRBV28 and TRBJ2-7, with 11 bases matching TRBD1. Germline trimming cut 4 bases from V and 2 bases from J; bases unmatched to any gene: 7. The germline V gene encodes CDR1 MDHEN and CDR2 SYDVKM. CDR3 length: 16 residues. The CDR3 bases are TGTGCCAGCAGTTATAGGGACAGGGGGTTCCCCTACGAGCAGTACTTC. Translation: CASSYRDRGFPYEQYF.

The chain has TRBV4-3 and TRBJ1-1; D may be TRBD1 (6 bases). Germline V gives CDR1 LGHNA, CDR2 YSLEER. The CDR3 totals 15 residues. V lost 6 bases to trimming and J lost 1 base, with 15 bases between them. CDR3 DNA: TGCGCCAGCAGACGACTCCGGGACAAGAACACTGAAGCTTTCTTT. Encoded protein: CASRRLRDKNTEAFF.

The genes are TRBV4-2 and TRBJ2-2, with a weak D call TRBD2 (6 bases). Germline V CDR1 and CDR2: LGHNA, YNFKEQ. The CDR3 totals 17 residues. V lost 0 bases and J lost 5, with 16 bases in between. DNA for the CDR3: TGTGCCAGCAGCCAAGAGAGGGGCAGGGAGGTTACCGGGGAGCTGTTTTTT. This gives the protein CASSQERGREVTGELFF.

This sequence joins TRBV5-4 and TRBJ2-1; 9 bases match TRBD1. Germline loops: CDR1 SGHNT, CDR2 YYREEE (reference sequence). Trimming at V came to 2 bases and at J to 7 bases, leaving 10 bases not matched to a gene. The CDR3 contains 16 residues. CDR3 amino acids: CASSFRPTGGKNEQFF. The CDR3 DNA reads as TGTGCCAGCAGCTTCCGCCCGACAGGGGGTAAAAATGAGCAGTTCTTC. The entire variable domain, with the rest obtained from reference TRBV5-4 and TRBJ2-1, is as follows: ETGVTQSPTHLIKTRGQQVTLRCSSQSGHNTVSWYQQALGQGPQFIFQYYREEENGRGNFPPRFSGLQFPNYSSELNVNALELDDSALYLCASSFRPTGGKNEQFFGPGTRLTVL.

The rearrangement joins TRBV5-6 to TRBJ1-1, with unresolved D. The length of the CDR3 is 13 residues. Germline V CDR1 and CDR2: SGHDT, YYEEEE. Trimming took 2 bases from V and 3 from J, leaving 8 bases between them. Written as DNA, the CDR3 is TGTGCCAGCAGCTTCGGCGGGGACACTGAAGCTTTCTTT. Protein sequence: CASSFGGDTEAFF.

The DNA of the CDR3 is TGTGCCAGAAACCTCACCGGGGGAGGGTATGGCTACACCTTC. Encoded protein: CARNLTGGGYGYTF. The chain has TRBV7-5 and TRBJ1-2. TRBV7-5 is designated a pseudogene. This CDR3 is 14 amino acids long.

This clone showed up just a few times. The V and J genes are TRBV4-3 and TRBJ2-1; 9 bases fit TRBD2. Germline CDR1 LGHNA, CDR2 YSLEER. This CDR3 is built from 17 residues. The junction had 9 bases not matched to a gene; V was cut back by 4 bases and J by 2 bases. CDR3 DNA sequence: TGCGCCAGCAGCCTAGAGATCCAGCGGGAGGCCTACAATGAGCAGTTCTTC. Its translation: CASSLEIQREAYNEQFF.

The V and J genes are TRBV2 and TRBJ1-5, with 7 bases identical to TRBD1. This CDR3 is 16 amino acids long. Germline V gene data show CDR1 as SNHLY and CDR2 as FYNNEI. V lost 7 bases and J lost 0; bases outside the gene matches: 9. DNA of the CDR3: TGTGCCAGCAAGACCCACAGGGGAGGTAGCAATCAGCCCCAGCATTTT. Its protein is CASKTHRGGSNQPQHF.

The rearrangement links TRBV30 to TRBJ2-1; 13 bases map to TRBD2. V shed 6 bases and J 2 bases; nucleotides not matched to a gene: 7. CDR3 length: 16 residues. Germline-derived CDR1 and CDR2 are GTSNPN and SVGIG (reference sequence). The CDR3 region is CACILGLAGAYNEQFF. The CDR3 DNA sequence: TGTGCCTGCATACTCGGACTAGCGGGAGCCTACAATGAGCAGTTCTTC.

The chain joins TRBV15 to TRBJ1-3; maybe TRBD1 (5 bases). The CDR3 has 15 residues. Germline-derived CDR1 and CDR2 are LNHNV and YYDKDF (reference sequence). Deletions cut 7 bases from V and 3 bases from J, with 16 bases between. DNA for the CDR3: TGTGCCACCACCCCGGGACTGCCTATTGGAAACACCATATATTTT. This gives the protein CATTPGLPIGNTIYF.

This chain joins TRBV7-9 and TRBJ2-1, with 10 nucleotides matching TRBD1. V shed 5 bases, J shed 6 bases, and the junction held 7 bases outside the gene matches. The CDR3 covers 15 residues. The germline CDR1 and CDR2 sequences are SEHNR and FQNEAQ (reference sequence). DNA of the CDR3: TGTGCCAGCAGCCCGGGACAGGGGCCGGGCAATGAGCAGTTCTTC. This codes for CASSPGQGPGNEQFF.

The chain employs TRBV11-1 and TRBJ1-2, with 7 bases that match TRBD1. The CDR3 sequence is 15 residues long. Germline V lookup: CDR1 SGHAT, CDR2 FQDESV (reference sequence). Unmatched junction bases numbered 14, after V lost 10 bases and J lost 3 bases. CDR3 region: CAISVGAGTDYGYTF. CDR3 DNA: TGTGCCATCTCGGTGGGAGCCGGGACAGACTATGGCTACACCTTC.

The V and J genes are TRBV13 and TRBJ2-3, with 11 bases identical to TRBD2. This CDR3 contains 18 residues. V gave up 2 bases and J gave up 6 bases; unmatched junction bases: 13. The V gene's germline CDR1 is PRHDT and CDR2 FYEKMQ (reference sequence). As DNA, the CDR3 is TGTGCCAGCAGCTTATTCTCTAGCGGGGGGATGATGGTGGATACGCAGTATTTT. Protein sequence: CASSLFSSGGMMVDTQYF. The full variable domain, with the rest looked up from reference TRBV13 and TRBJ2-3, is AAGVIQSPRHLIKEKRETATLKCYPIPRHDTVYWYQQGPGQDPQFLISFYEKMQSDKGSIPDRFSAQQFSDYHSELNMSSLELGDSALYFCASSLFSSGGMMVDTQYFGPGTRLTVL.

The J gene is TRBJ1-5, the V gene TRBV5-8, with 7 bases that match TRBD1. Germline V gene data show CDR1 as SGHTS and CDR2 as YDEGEE. V lost 4 bases to trimming and J lost 4 bases; unmatched junction nucleotides: 5. The CDR3 runs 14 residues. CDR3: CASSPGRGNQPQHF. The CDR3 nucleotides are TGTGCCAGCAGCCCGGGCAGGGGGAATCAGCCCCAGCATTTT.

The chain carries TRBV25-1 and TRBJ1-2; 8 bases match TRBD1. The CDR3 spans 15 residues. CDR1 is MGHDK, CDR2 SYGVNS, per germline. J was trimmed by 3 bases and V by 5 bases; bases with no gene match: 8. CDR3 DNA: TGTGCCAGCAGTAACACGACAGGGGACGACTATGGCTACACCTTC. Translated, it gives CASSNTTGDDYGYTF.

CDR3 loop: CASSQIPGQELNEQFF. The CDR3 DNA reads TGCGCCAGCAGCCAAATCCCGGGACAGGAGCTCAATGAGCAGTTCTTC. The V gene is TRBV4-3, the J gene TRBJ2-1, with TRBD1 matching over 8 bases. J gave up 6 bases and V 2 bases, and 9 bases lay outside the gene matches. There are 16 residues in the CDR3. CDR1 and CDR2 (germline): LGHNA, YSLEER.

V gene TRBV15 combines with J gene TRBJ1-5; 12 nucleotides agree with TRBD1. This CDR3 is built from 18 residues. The V gene end was trimmed by 0 bases and the J gene end by 4 bases; junction bases not matched to a gene: 7. Germline loops: CDR1 LNHNV, CDR2 YYDKDF (reference sequence). Here the CDR3 DNA reads TGTGCCACCAGCAGAGATGGGGGACAGGGGGCGCCTAATCAGCCCCAGCATTTT. Its protein is CATSRDGGQGAPNQPQHF.

The chain couples TRBV5-6 to TRBJ2-1; perhaps TRBD2 as D (5 bases). Looked up from germline, CDR1 is SGHDT and CDR2 is YYEEEE. The CDR3 contains 14 residues. Trimming took 0 bases from V and 4 from J, leaving 8 bases between them. CDR3 sequence (DNA): TGTGCCAGCAGCTTGGCCCGGGAATACAATGAGCAGTTCTTC. This codes for CASSLAREYNEQFF.

This chain links TRBV20-1 with TRBJ1-2; D is possibly TRBD1 (6 bases). The V end was cut by 3 bases, the J end by 6 bases, with 8 bases between. The CDR3 covers 11 residues. CDR1 is DFQATT and CDR2 is SNEGSKA in the germline V gene (reference sequence). CDR3 loop: CSASSGDGYTF. CDR3 bases: TGCAGTGCTAGCTCAGGGGATGGCTACACCTTC.

The CDR3 region has the DNA TGCAGCGTCCGAAACTTGCCCCGGGACAGGGCTGAAGCTTTCTTT. Amino acid sequence: CSVRNLPRDRAEAFF. The V and J genes are TRBV29-1 and TRBJ1-1, with 9 bases fitting TRBD1. In germline, CDR1 is SQVTM, CDR2 ANQGSEA. This CDR3 has 15 amino acids. J lost 6 bases, V lost 6 bases, and 14 bases had no gene match.

The chain carries TRBV12-5 and TRBJ2-7; the match to TRBD2 covers 12 bases. The CDR3 is made up of 15 amino acids. Germline lookup yields CDR1 LGHNT and CDR2 FRNRAP. Trimming at V came to 7 bases and at J to 2 bases, leaving 6 bases not matched to a gene. In DNA, the CDR3 is TGTGCTAGTGCCAGGCTAGCGGGAGGGCCCTACGAGCAGTACTTC. It translates to CASARLAGGPYEQYF.

The chain combines TRBV7-2 with TRBJ2-3; 12 nucleotides align to TRBD2. This CDR3 region has 15 residues. The J segment lost 1 base and the V segment lost 5 bases, leaving 1 base of the junction unmatched. The V gene's germline CDR1 is SGHTA and CDR2 FQGNSA. CDR3 loop: CASSPSGGGTDTQYF. The CDR3, as DNA: TGTGCCAGCAGCCCTAGCGGGGGGGGCACAGATACGCAGTATTTT.

This chain uses TRBV19 with TRBJ1-2; D not resolved. Trimming took off 4 bases at V and 4 bases at J, with 10 bases between the two ends. Germline-derived CDR1 and CDR2 are LNHDA and SQIVND (reference sequence). The CDR3 spans 13 residues. The CDR3 DNA follows: TGTGCCAGTAGTAAAAAAAGCCTCTATGGCTACACCTTC. Encoded protein: CASSKKSLYGYTF.

This rearrangement joins TRBV11-2 to TRBJ2-7, with D possibly being TRBD2 (5 bases). V dropped 3 bases and J dropped 4 bases, with 10 bases sitting between them. This CDR3 region has 13 residues. The germline gives CDR1 SGHAT, CDR2 FQNNGV. CDR3 sequence: CASSFGGLYEQYF. The DNA for the CDR3 is TGTGCCAGCAGCTTCGGCGGGCTGTACGAGCAGTACTTC. Variable domain in full (rest from reference TRBV11-2 and TRBJ2-7): EAGVAQSPRYKIIEKRQSVAFWCNPISGHATLYWYQQILGQGPKLLIQFQNNGVVDDSQLPKDRFSAERLKGVDSTLKIQPAKLEDSAVYLCASSFGGLYEQYFGPGTRLTVT.